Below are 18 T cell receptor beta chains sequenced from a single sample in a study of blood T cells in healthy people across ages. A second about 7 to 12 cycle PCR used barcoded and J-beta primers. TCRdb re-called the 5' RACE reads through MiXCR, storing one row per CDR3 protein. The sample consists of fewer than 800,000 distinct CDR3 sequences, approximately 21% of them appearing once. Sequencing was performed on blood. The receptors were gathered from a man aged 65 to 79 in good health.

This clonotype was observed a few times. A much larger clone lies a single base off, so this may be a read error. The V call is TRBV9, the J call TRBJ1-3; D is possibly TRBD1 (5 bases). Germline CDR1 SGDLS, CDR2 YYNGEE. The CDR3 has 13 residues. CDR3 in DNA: TGTGCCTGCAGCGCCTGGGGGGGGAACACCATATATTTT. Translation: CACSAWGGNTIYF.

The CDR3 reads CASSRGLAGGSTPFQETQYF. CDR3 sequence (DNA): TGCGCCAGCAGCCGTGGACTAGCGGGAGGTTCAACCCCATTCCAAGAGACCCAGTACTTC. This chain links TRBV5-1 with TRBJ2-5; the match to TRBD2 covers 14 bases. Germline values: CDR1 SGHRS, CDR2 YFSETQ. V shed 4 bases, J shed 1 base, and the junction held 15 bases outside the gene matches. This CDR3 region has 20 residues.

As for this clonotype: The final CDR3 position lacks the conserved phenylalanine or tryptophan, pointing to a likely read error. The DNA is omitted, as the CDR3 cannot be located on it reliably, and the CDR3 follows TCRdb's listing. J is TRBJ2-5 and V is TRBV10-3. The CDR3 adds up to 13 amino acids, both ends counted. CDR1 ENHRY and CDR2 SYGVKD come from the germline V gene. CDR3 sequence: CATRQNPNNEPFS.

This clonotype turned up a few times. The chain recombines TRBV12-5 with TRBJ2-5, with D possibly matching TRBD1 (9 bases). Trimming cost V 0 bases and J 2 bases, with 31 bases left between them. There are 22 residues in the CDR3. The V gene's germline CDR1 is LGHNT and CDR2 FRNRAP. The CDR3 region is CASGLVPDRGVLAGGGQETQYF. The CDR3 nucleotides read TGTGCTAGTGGTTTGGTACCGGACAGGGGTGTCCTTGCGGGAGGTGGACAAGAGACCCAGTACTTC.

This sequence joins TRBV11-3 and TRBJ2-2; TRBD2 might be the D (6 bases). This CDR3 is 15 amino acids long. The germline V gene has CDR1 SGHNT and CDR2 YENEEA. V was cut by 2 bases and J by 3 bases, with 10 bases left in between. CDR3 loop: CASSLTTGDTGELFF. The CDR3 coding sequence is TGTGCCAGCAGCTTAACAACGGGGGACACCGGGGAGCTGTTTTTT.

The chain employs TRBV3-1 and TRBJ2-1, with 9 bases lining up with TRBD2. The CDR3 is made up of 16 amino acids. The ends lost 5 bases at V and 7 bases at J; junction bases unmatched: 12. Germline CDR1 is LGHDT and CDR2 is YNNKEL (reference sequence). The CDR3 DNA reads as TGTGCCAGCAGCGGGGCTAGCGGGGATAGGGGTAATGAGCAGTTCTTC. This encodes CASSGASGDRGNEQFF.

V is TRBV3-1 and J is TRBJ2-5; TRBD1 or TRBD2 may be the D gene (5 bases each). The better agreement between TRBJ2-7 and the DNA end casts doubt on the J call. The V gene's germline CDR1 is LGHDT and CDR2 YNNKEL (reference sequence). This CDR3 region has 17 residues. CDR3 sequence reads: CASSQDAPGRESYEQYF. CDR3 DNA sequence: TGTGCCAGCAGCCAAGATGCGCCGGGCAGGGAGTCCTACGAGCAGTACTTC.

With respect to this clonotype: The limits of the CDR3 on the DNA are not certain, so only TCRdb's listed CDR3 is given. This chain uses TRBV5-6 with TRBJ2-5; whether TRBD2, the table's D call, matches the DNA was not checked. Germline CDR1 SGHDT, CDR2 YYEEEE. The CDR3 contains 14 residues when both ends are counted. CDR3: CASSLVGSGAIWFF.

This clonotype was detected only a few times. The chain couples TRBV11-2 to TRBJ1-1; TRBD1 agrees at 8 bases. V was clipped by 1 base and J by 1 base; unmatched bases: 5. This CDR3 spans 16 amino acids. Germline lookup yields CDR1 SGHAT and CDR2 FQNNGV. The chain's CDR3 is CASSLGDRLRNTEAFF. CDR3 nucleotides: TGTGCCAGCAGCTTAGGGGACAGGCTACGGAACACTGAAGCTTTCTTT. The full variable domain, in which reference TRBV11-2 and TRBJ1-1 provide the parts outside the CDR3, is EAGVAQSPRYKIIEKRQSVAFWCNPISGHATLYWYQQILGQGPKLLIQFQNNGVVDDSQLPKDRFSAERLKGVDSTLKIQPAKLEDSAVYLCASSLGDRLRNTEAFFGQGTRLTVV.

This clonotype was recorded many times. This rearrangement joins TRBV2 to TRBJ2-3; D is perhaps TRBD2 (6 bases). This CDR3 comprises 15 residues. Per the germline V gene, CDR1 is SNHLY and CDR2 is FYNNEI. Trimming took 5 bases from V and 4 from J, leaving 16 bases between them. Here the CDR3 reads CASSSGLGGPDTQYF. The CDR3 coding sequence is TGTGCCAGCAGTTCCGGGTTGGGAGGCCCAGATACGCAGTATTTT.

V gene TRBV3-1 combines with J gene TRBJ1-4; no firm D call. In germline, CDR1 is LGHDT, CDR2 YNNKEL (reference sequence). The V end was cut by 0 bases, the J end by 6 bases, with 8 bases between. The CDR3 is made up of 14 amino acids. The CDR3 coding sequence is TGTGCCAGCAGCCAAGATCGGCCCTATGAAAAACTGTTTTTT. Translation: CASSQDRPYEKLFF. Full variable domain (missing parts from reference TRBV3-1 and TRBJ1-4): DTAVSQTPKYLVTQMGNDKSIKCEQNLGHDTMYWYKQDSKKFLKIMFSYNNKELIINETVPNRFSPKSPDKAHLNLHINSLELGDSAVYFCASSQDRPYEKLFFGSGTQLSVL.

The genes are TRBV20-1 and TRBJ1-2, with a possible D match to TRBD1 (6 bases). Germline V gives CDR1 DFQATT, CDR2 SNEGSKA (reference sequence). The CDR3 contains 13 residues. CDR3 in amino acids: CSLQAGQKGGYTF. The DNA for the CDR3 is TGCAGCTTACAGGCTGGACAGAAGGGTGGCTACACCTTC.

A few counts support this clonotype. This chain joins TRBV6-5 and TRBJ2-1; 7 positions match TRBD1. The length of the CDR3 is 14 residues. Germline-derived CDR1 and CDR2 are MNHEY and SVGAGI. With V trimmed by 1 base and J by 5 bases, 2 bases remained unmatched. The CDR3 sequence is CASSYLTGNNEQFF. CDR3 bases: TGTGCCAGCAGTTACTTGACAGGGAACAATGAGCAGTTCTTC.

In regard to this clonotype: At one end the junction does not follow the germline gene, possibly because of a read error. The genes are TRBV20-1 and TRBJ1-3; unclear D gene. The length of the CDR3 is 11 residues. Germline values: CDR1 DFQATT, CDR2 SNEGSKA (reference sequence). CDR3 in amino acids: CSTRGGNTIYF. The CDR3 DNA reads TGCAGTACTAGAGGTGGAAACACCATATATTTT.

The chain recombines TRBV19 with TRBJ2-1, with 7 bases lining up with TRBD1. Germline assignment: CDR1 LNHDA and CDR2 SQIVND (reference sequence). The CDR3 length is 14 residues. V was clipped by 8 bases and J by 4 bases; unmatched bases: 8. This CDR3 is CASQTTGSYNEQFF. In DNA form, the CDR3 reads TGTGCCAGTCAGACGACAGGGTCGTACAATGAGCAGTTCTTC.

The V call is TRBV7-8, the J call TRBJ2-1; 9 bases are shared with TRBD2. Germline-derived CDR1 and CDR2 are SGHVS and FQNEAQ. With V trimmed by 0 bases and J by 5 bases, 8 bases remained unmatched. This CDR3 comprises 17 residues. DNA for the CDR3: TGTGCCAGCAGCTTAGCCTCAATAGCGGGGGAAGACAATGAGCAGTTCTTC. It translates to CASSLASIAGEDNEQFF.

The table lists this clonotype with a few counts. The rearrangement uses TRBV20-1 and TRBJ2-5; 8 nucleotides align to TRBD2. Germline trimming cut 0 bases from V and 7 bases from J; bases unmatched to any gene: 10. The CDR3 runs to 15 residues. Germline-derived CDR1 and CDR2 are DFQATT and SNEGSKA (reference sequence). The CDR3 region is CSARDRSGSTGTQYF. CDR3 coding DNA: TGCAGTGCTAGAGATAGGAGCGGGAGTACGGGGACCCAGTACTTC.

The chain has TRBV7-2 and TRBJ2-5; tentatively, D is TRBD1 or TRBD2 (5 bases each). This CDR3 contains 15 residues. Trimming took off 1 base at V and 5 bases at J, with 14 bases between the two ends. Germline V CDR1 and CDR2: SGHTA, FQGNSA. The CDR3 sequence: CASSLGGRGSETQYF. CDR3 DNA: TGTGCCAGCAGCTTAGGGGGTCGGGGCAGTGAGACCCAGTACTTC.